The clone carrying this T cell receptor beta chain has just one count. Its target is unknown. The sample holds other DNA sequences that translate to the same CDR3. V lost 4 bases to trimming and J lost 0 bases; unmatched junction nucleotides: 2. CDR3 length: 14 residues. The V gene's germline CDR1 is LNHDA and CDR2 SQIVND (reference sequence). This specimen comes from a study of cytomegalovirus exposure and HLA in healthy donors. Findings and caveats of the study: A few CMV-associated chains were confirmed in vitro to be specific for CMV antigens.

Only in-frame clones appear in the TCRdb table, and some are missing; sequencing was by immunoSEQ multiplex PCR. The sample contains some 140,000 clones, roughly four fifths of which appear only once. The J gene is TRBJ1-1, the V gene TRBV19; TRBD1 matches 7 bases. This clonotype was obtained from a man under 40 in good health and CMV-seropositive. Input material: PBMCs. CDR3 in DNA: TGTGCCAGTAGTAGACAGGGTTTGAACACTGAAGCTTTCTTT. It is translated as CASSRQGLNTEAFF.